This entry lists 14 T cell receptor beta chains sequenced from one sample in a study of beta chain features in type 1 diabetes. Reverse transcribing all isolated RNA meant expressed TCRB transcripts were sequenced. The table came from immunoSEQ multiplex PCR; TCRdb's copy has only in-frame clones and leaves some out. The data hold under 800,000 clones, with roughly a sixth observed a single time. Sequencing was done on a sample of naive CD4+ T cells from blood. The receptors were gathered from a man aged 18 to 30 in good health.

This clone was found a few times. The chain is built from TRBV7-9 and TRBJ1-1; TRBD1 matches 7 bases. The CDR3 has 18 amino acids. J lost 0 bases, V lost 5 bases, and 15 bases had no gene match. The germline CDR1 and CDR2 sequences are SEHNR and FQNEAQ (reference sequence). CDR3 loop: CASSPMVDRRQLNTEAFF. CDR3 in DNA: TGTGCCAGCAGCCCCATGGTGGACAGGAGACAGTTGAACACTGAAGCTTTCTTT.

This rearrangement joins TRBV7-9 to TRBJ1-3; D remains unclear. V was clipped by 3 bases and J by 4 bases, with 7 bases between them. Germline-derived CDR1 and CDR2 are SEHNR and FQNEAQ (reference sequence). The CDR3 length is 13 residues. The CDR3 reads CASSFAPGNTIYF. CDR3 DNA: TGTGCCAGCAGCTTTGCTCCCGGAAACACCATATATTTT.

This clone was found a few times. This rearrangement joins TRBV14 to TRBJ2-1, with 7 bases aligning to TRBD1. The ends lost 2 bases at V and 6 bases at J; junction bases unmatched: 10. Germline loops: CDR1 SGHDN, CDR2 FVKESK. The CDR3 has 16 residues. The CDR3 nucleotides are TGTGCCAGCAGCCAACGGGCGACGACAGGGTTCAATGAGCAGTTCTTC. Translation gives CASSQRATTGFNEQFF.

The CDR3 DNA sequence: TGTGCCAGTAGTCAGACAGGGTTCTACGAGCAGTACTTC. Protein sequence: CASSQTGFYEQYF. This chain links TRBV19 with TRBJ2-7, with 7 bases lining up with TRBD1. Unmatched junction bases numbered 4, after V lost 5 bases and J lost 3 bases. Per germline, CDR1 LNHDA and CDR2 SQIVND (reference sequence). This CDR3 has 13 residues.

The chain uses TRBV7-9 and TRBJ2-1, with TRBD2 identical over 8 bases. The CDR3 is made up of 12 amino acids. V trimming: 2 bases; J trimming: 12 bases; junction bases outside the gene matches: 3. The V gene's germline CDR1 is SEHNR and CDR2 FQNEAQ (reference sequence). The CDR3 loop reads CASSLPSGGQFF. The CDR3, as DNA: TGTGCCAGCAGCTTACCAAGCGGGGGGCAGTTCTTC.

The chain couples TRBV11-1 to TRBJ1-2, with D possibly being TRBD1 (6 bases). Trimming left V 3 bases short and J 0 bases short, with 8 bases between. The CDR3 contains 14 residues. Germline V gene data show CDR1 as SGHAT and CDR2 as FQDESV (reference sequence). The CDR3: CASSFQGTNYGYTF. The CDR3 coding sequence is TGTGCCAGCAGCTTCCAGGGGACTAACTATGGCTACACCTTC.

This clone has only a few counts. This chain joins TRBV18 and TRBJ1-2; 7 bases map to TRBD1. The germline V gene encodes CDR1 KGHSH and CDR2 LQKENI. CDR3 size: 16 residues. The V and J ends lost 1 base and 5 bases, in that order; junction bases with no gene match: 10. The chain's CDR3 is CASSPLGQRRTYGYTF. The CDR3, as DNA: TGTGCCAGCTCACCACTGGGACAGAGAAGAACTTATGGCTACACCTTC.

CDR3 DNA sequence: TGTGCCAGTAGTTTGTCTAGCGTTGGGGTTAATGAGCAGTTCTTC. This gives the protein CASSLSSVGVNEQFF. The chain combines TRBV19 with TRBJ2-1; D may be TRBD2 (6 bases). The CDR3 is made up of 15 amino acids. Germline CDR1 and CDR2: LNHDA and SQIVND (reference sequence). V was pared by 5 bases and J by 7 bases, with 18 bases between.

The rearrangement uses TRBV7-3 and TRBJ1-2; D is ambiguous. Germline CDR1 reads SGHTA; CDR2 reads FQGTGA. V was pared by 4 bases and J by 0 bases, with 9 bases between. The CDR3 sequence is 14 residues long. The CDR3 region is CASSSHWANYGYTF. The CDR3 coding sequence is TGTGCCAGCAGCTCCCATTGGGCTAACTATGGCTACACCTTC. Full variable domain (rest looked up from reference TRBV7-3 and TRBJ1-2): GAGVSQTPSNKVTEKGKYVELRCDPISGHTALYWYRQSLGQGPEFLIYFQGTGAADDSGLPNDRFFAVRPEGSVSTLKIQRTERGDSAVYLCASSSHWANYGYTFGSGTRLTVV.

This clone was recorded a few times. CDR3 amino acids: CASIPGQGMRAFF. The CDR3 nucleotides read TGTGCCAGCATTCCGGGACAGGGCATGAGGGCTTTCTTT. The chain links TRBV25-1 to TRBJ1-1, with TRBD1 identical over 9 bases. Germline V gene lookup returns CDR1 MGHDK and CDR2 SYGVNS. The trim removed 7 bases at V and 11 bases at J, leaving 11 bases unmatched. This CDR3 region has 13 residues.

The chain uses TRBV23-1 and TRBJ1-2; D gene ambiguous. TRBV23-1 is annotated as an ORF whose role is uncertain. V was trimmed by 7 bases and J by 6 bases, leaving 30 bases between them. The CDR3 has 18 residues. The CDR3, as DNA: TGCGCCAGCAATTACCCGTCCCGGGTCTTCCCACCGGCTGATGGCTACACCTTC. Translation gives CASNYPSRVFPPADGYTF.

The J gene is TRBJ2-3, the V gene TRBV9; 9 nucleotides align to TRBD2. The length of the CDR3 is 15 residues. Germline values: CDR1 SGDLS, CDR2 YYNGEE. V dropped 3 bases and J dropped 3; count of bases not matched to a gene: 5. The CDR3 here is CASSAAGGTTDTQYF. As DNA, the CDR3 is TGTGCCAGCAGCGCAGCGGGGGGCACTACAGATACGCAGTATTTT.

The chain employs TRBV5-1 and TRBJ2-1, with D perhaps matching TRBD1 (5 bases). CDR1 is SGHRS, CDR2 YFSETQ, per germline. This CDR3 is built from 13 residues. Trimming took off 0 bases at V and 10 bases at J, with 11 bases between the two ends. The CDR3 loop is CASSLEGPPEQFF. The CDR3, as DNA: TGCGCCAGCAGCTTGGAGGGGCCACCAGAGCAGTTCTTC.

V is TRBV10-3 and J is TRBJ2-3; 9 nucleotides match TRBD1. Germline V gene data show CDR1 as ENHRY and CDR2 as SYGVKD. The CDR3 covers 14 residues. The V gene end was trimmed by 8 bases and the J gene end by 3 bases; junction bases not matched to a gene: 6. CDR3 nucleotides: TGTGCCATCCAAAGGGACAGGGATACAGATACGCAGTATTTT. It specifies CAIQRDRDTDTQYF.